The present T cell receptor beta chain was sequenced within a study of blood T cells in healthy people across ages. Broader study findings: It was found that TCR beta diversity correlated strongly with the percentage of naive T cells.

The second PCR ran about 6 to 12 cycles with a sample-barcoded 5' primer and J-beta primers. MiXCR, applied by TCRdb to the 5' RACE reads, yields one record per CDR3 protein. The table shows 850,000 to 1,100,000 distinct CDR3 sequences, with 35% to 40% occurring only once. The table lists this clonotype with a few counts. What it binds is unknown. The CDR3 runs 16 residues. The ends lost 4 bases at V and 1 base at J; junction bases unmatched: 8. Germline loops: CDR1 ENHRY, CDR2 SYGVKD. Isolation recovered at least 6 million PBMCs from every sample. J is TRBJ1-1 and V is TRBV10-3; 8 bases map to TRBD1. The receptor was isolated from a man between 18 and 29 years old in good health. Sequences were obtained from blood. The CDR3 protein is CAISVGGTGTNTEAFF. The CDR3 coding sequence is TGTGCCATCAGTGTCGGGGGGACAGGAACGAACACTGAAGCTTTCTTT.